Listed below are T cell receptor beta chains from one sample, sequenced in a study of identical twins. MiXCR, applied by TCRdb to the 5' RACE reads, yields one record per CDR3 protein. The sample lists some 660,000 distinct CDR3 sequences, less than 10% occurring once. These same data were also listed under a study on yellow fever vaccine responses in identical twins.

Sequencing used PBMCs. The receptors were sampled from a woman under 30 in good health. The CDR3 runs from the conserved cysteine through the conserved F or W. A D gene is named only where the DNA matches it firmly. Part of the rows lack a size; the others show once, few, many or a class for expanded clones.

J gene,clone size,V gene,D gene,CDR3 DNA,CDR3 protein
TRBJ2-5,few,TRBV20-1,NA,TGCAGTGCTAGAGATCCCCAGGGATGGACCCAGTACTTC,CSARDPQGWTQYF
TRBJ2-1,few,TRBV20-1,NA,TGCAGTGCGTCGACAGAGCTCAATGAGCAGTTCTTC,CSASTELNEQFF
TRBJ2-7,NA,TRBV27,TRBD2,TGTGCCAGCAGTTTCCACAGGACTAGCGGGAGGTACGAGCAGTACTTC,CASSFHRTSGRYEQYF
TRBJ2-3,NA,TRBV29-1,NA,TGCAGCGTTGGGGGCCTCATCCACACAGATACGCAGTATTTT,CSVGGLIHTDTQYF
TRBJ1-1,few,TRBV20-1,NA,TGCAGTGCGCCCGAGGACGAAGGGCTATTTGAAGCTTTCTTT,CSAPEDEGLFEAFF
TRBJ2-6,NA,TRBV12-3/TRBV12-4,TRBD1,TGTGCCTTCAGACCTACCGGGACAGGGGGCTCTGGGGCCAACGTCCTGACTTTC,CAFRPTGTGGSGANVLTF
TRBJ2-5,few,TRBV9,NA,TGTGCCAGCAGCGTAGGGGTCAGGTTCAATCAGACCCAGTACTTC,CASSVGVRFNQTQYF
TRBJ2-1,NA,TRBV27,NA,TGTGCCAGCAGTTTGGTACAGCTAAGCTCCTACAATGAGCAGTTCTTC,CASSLVQLSSYNEQFF
TRBJ2-1,NA,TRBV12-3/TRBV12-4,TRBD2,TGTGCCAGCAGTGGGACTAGCGGGAGGGCCAGCGGTGAGCAGTTCTTC,CASSGTSGRASGEQFF
TRBJ2-7,NA,TRBV20-1,NA,TGCAGTGCTAGGAACCGCGCCGGGAATCACTACGAGCAGTACTTC,CSARNRAGNHYEQYF
TRBJ1-2,many,TRBV25-1,TRBD1,TGTGCCAGCAGTGAAATATCTGGGACAGGGGGTAATGGCTACACCTTC,CASSEISGTGGNGYTF
TRBJ2-1,NA,TRBV29-1,NA,TGCAGCGCCAAGGTCGGGGATTCCGGTGAGCAGTTCTTC,CSAKVGDSGEQFF
TRBJ1-5,few,TRBV15,NA,TGTGCCACAGGTGGTCAGACTCCCCCGAATCAGCCCCAGCATTTT,CATGGQTPPNQPQHF
TRBJ2-1,NA,TRBV6-2/TRBV6-3,TRBD2,TGTGCCAGCGCCCGGACTAGCGGGAACTACAATGAGCAGTTCTTC,CASARTSGNYNEQFF
TRBJ2-3,few,TRBV5-1,NA,TGCGCCAGCAGCTTGGCGGATAGCGTCGTAGATACGCAGTATTTT,CASSLADSVVDTQYF
TRBJ1-2,NA,TRBV19,NA,TGTGCCGCGAGCGGGTTCGGCTATGGCTACACCTTC,CAASGFGYGYTF
TRBJ2-2,NA,TRBV13,NA,TGTGCCAGCAGCCCATCCTTCATCAGCGGATCGAACACCGGGGAGCTGTTTTTT,CASSPSFISGSNTGELFF
TRBJ2-1,NA,TRBV20-1,NA,TGCAGTGCTAGAGATCGCGGGACCAAAATTAATGAGCAGTTCTTC,CSARDRGTKINEQFF
TRBJ2-6,NA,TRBV20-1,NA,TGCAGTGCTAGAGATGGGTCTCGGGCCAACGTCCTGACTTTC,CSARDGSRANVLTF
TRBJ2-7,few,TRBV27,TRBD2,TGTGCCAGCAGTTTATCGACACTAGCGGGGGGTCCCACCTACGAGCAGTACTTC,CASSLSTLAGGPTYEQYF
TRBJ1-6,NA,TRBV12-2,NA,TGTGCAAGTCGCGTAGGGGGGTGTGTGGAATCACCCCTCCACTTT,CASRVGGCVESPLHF
TRBJ2-7,many,TRBV4-2,NA,TGTGCCAGCAGCCAAGAACCTGAGTTCCCCTACGAGCAGTACTTC,CASSQEPEFPYEQYF
TRBJ2-1,NA,TRBV7-8,TRBD2,TGTGCCAGCAGCCCCGGGCTCCCCACTAGCGTGAACAATGAGCAGTTCTTC,CASSPGLPTSVNNEQFF
TRBJ2-7,few,TRBV12-3/TRBV12-4,NA,TGTGCCAGCAGTTTTGGCCAACTGACTTACGAGCAGTACTTC,CASSFGQLTYEQYF
TRBJ2-5,many,TRBV5-6,TRBD1,TGTGCCAGCAGCTTACGACAGGGCTTCCAAGAGACCCAGTACTTC,CASSLRQGFQETQYF
TRBJ2-3,many,TRBV7-3,NA,TGTGCCAGCAGCTTCAACTTGGCAGATACGCAGTATTTT,CASSFNLADTQYF
TRBJ2-7,few,TRBV20-1,NA,TGCAGTGGGGGGCGGGTGCGGGACTACGAGCAGTACTTC,CSGGRVRDYEQYF